This T cell receptor beta chain originates from a study of T cell changes during pregnancy in multiple sclerosis. V lost 5 bases to trimming and J lost 1 base, with 11 bases between them. This CDR3 comprises 14 residues. Looked up from germline, CDR1 is LNHDA and CDR2 is SQIVND (reference sequence). TCRdb's copy holds only in-frame clones and misses some; the assay was immunoSEQ multiplex PCR. The sample carries more than 50,000 clones, approximately 91% recorded once. This TCR was recovered from a female donor in good health, enrolled as a control in a pregnancy study. V and J are TRBV19 and TRBJ1-1; no clear D. The sample was peripheral blood, taken after pregnancy. The CDR3 nucleotides read TGTGCCAGTAGTCCCGACGGAGCGAACACTGAAGCTTTCTTT. This gives the protein CASSPDGANTEAFF.